This T cell receptor beta chain was retrieved from a study of T cell repertoires in cytomegalovirus infection. TCRdb re-analysed the reads in MiXCR, keeping a single row per CDR3 protein. The sample records 200,000 to 250,000 distinct CDR3 sequences, around two fifths being singletons. A word on this clonotype: Its antigen remains unidentified.

CDR1 SEHNR and CDR2 FQNEAQ come from the germline V gene (reference sequence). CDR3 length: 14 amino acids. V lost 5 bases to trimming and J lost 5 bases, with 16 bases between them. Sequenced material: CD8+ T cells from cultured PBMCs, taken from culture after CMV antigen stimulation. The sequence was obtained from a human donor in good health (CMV status not recorded). Some clones in this sample may be carry-over from other donors' samples. The gene calls are TRBV7-9 and TRBJ2-7; TRBD2 is a possible D gene (6 bases). CDR3 loop: CASSEDAGRNEQYF. DNA of the CDR3: TGTGCCAGCAGCGAAGACGCAGGGAGGAACGAGCAGTACTTC.